This entry is about one T cell receptor beta chain. Original processing notes: For nucleated cells, counts were estimated from reference gene primer amplification. Clones were sequenced by immunoSEQ multiplex PCR, and TCRdb holds only the in-frame ones, with some missing. V, J and clone size are taken as reported in that table, and D and trimming were inferred from the DNA itself. The sample lists roughly 190,000 clones, around 84% occurring once. This entry is derived from a study of blood T cell repertoires in COVID-19. About the research overall: Donors in the United States, Italy and Spain gave samples during acute or convalescent COVID-19. In each case, the material was cDNA or gDNA derived from T cells, B-cell-depleted T cells, or PBMCs.

V was clipped by 5 bases and J by 5 bases; unmatched bases: 6. Per the germline V gene, CDR1 is SGHRS and CDR2 is YFSETQ. CDR3 length: 15 amino acids. This chain joins TRBV5-1 and TRBJ2-1; 11 bases align to TRBD2. The sample was peripheral blood. This TCR was sampled from a human donor in a cohort sampled during active COVID-19. The CDR3 region has the DNA TGCGCCAGCAGTAGCGGGAGGGTTGAAAACAATGAGCAGTTCTTC. It codes for CASSSGRVENNEQFF.